A single sample gave rise to the 31 T cell receptor beta chains below, sequenced in a study of patients and donors after allogeneic stem cell transplantation. TCRdb re-analysed the RT-PCR reads in MiXCR, keeping a single row per CDR3 protein. This sample has fewer than 500,000 distinct CDR3 sequences, with roughly 16% found just once. The sequenced sample was blood, either unsorted or a sorted T cell fraction (not recorded which). These TCRs come from a human donor who was either an allogeneic HSCT recipient or a stem cell or donor lymphocyte infusion donor (not recorded which). It is not recorded whose cells these are; they may come from a transplant donor.

J is TRBJ2-1 and V is TRBV29-1; TRBD2 matches 15 bases. CDR1 SQVTM and CDR2 ANQGSEA come from the germline V gene. The CDR3 consists of 17 residues. V lost 3 bases, J lost 4 bases, and 7 bases stayed unmatched. The chain's CDR3 is CSVDPRGLAGGYNEQFF. The CDR3 coding sequence is TGCAGCGTTGACCCAAGGGGACTAGCGGGAGGATACAATGAGCAGTTCTTC.

This chain uses TRBV7-3 with TRBJ2-1; D ambiguous. Trimming took off 4 bases at V and 9 bases at J, with 16 bases between the two ends. The CDR3 loop spans 14 amino acids. Looked up from germline, CDR1 is SGHTA and CDR2 is FQGTGA. The CDR3 bases are TGTGCCAGCAGCTCCCAAGGGCGGATAGGTGAGCAGTTCTTC. This encodes CASSSQGRIGEQFF. The variable domain in full, completed from reference TRBV7-3 and TRBJ2-1, reads GAGVSQTPSNKVTEKGKYVELRCDPISGHTALYWYRQSLGQGPEFLIYFQGTGAADDSGLPNDRFFAVRPEGSVSTLKIQRTERGDSAVYLCASSSQGRIGEQFFGPGTRLTVL.

The chain joins TRBV3-1 to TRBJ2-7; possibly TRBD1 or TRBD2 for D (6 bases each). Germline loops: CDR1 LGHDT, CDR2 YNNKEL (reference sequence). Trimming removed 6 bases at V and 7 bases at J, with 25 bases between. The CDR3 runs 16 residues. The CDR3, as DNA: TGTGCCAGCAGTTTACAGGGCCGGGGAGCGGCGGGGGAGCAGTACTTC. Its translation: CASSLQGRGAAGEQYF.

This clonotype was picked up a small number of times. The rearrangement joins TRBV7-2 to TRBJ1-1, with TRBD1 matching over 10 bases. V was pared by 5 bases and J by 7 bases, with 7 bases of the junction left unmatched. From germline, CDR1 is SGHTA and CDR2 FQGNSA. The CDR3 is 14 residues long. In nucleotides, the CDR3 is TGTGCCAGCAGCACGAGACAGGGGGCAGGTGAAGCTTTCTTT. Its protein product is CASSTRQGAGEAFF.

V usage is TRBV7-9 and J usage is TRBJ2-1, with D possibly being TRBD2 (5 bases). This CDR3 contains 14 residues. V lost 5 bases, J lost 8 bases, and 16 bases lay in between. Looked up from germline, CDR1 is SEHNR and CDR2 is FQNEAQ (reference sequence). CDR3 in DNA: TGTGCCAGCAGCCACCGGACTGCAGGCGATGAGCAGTTCTTC. Translated: CASSHRTAGDEQFF.

This rearrangement joins TRBV30 to TRBJ1-4, with TRBD1 as a possible D gene (5 bases). CDR1 and CDR2 (germline): GTSNPN, SVGIG (reference sequence). V shed 2 bases and J shed 7 bases, with 20 bases lying between them. This CDR3 region has 16 residues. CDR3 sequence (DNA): TGTGCCTGGAGTCACCTCCAAGGGGTTTTGTCTGAAAAACTGTTTTTT. Translation: CAWSHLQGVLSEKLFF.

This clonotype came up many times. The genes are TRBV12-3 or TRBV12-4 and TRBJ2-7, with TRBD2 identical over 14 bases. The CDR3 has 16 amino acids. V lost 5 bases, J lost 5 bases, and 8 bases stayed unmatched. Here the CDR3 DNA reads TGTGCCAGCAGTAGCTCCGGGACTAGCGGGAGTAACGAGCAGTACTTC. Translated, it gives CASSSSGTSGSNEQYF.

There are many counts of this clonotype. The genes are TRBV5-1 and TRBJ2-5, with 9 bases that match TRBD2. Germline CDR1 SGHRS, CDR2 YFSETQ. The CDR3 extends over 14 amino acids. V was pared by 4 bases and J by 4 bases, with 5 bases of the junction left unmatched. The CDR3, as DNA: TGCGCCAGCAGCATTAGCGGGAGAGGAGAGACCCAGTACTTC. Amino acids: CASSISGRGETQYF.

The genes are TRBV27 and TRBJ2-7, with TRBD2 identical over 12 bases. J lost 7 bases, V lost 5 bases, and 9 bases had no gene match. This CDR3 spans 15 amino acids. From germline, CDR1 is MNHEY and CDR2 SMNVEV (reference sequence). The CDR3 here is CASSPLAGGPREQYF. CDR3 sequence (DNA): TGTGCCAGCAGTCCTCTAGCGGGAGGGCCCCGGGAGCAGTACTTC.

This chain uses TRBV6-5 with TRBJ2-7, with no clear D. Looked up from germline, CDR1 is MNHEY and CDR2 is SVGAGI. This CDR3 contains 12 residues. The germline V and J ends were trimmed by 8 bases and 3 bases, with 11 bases remaining between them. The CDR3 nucleotides read TGTGCCAGCGGAAAGCCCGGCTACGAGCAGTACTTC. Translation: CASGKPGYEQYF.

This clonotype was recorded a few times. The chain carries TRBV7-2 and TRBJ2-2, with TRBD1 matching 10 bases. This CDR3 contains 16 residues. Germline lookup yields CDR1 SGHTA and CDR2 FQGNSA. V gave up 5 bases and J gave up 6 bases; unmatched junction bases: 9. CDR3: CASSGFRDRGAGELFF. DNA for the CDR3: TGTGCCAGCAGCGGATTCCGGGACAGGGGCGCCGGGGAGCTGTTTTTT.

V and J are TRBV4-3 and TRBJ1-3; the D is unclear. The CDR3 runs 15 residues. V was trimmed by 0 bases and J by 4 bases, leaving 10 bases between them. Germline loops: CDR1 LGHNA, CDR2 YSLEER. CDR3 DNA: TGCGCCAGCAGCCAAGACCGGTTAGGAGGAAACACCATATATTTT. Translating gives CASSQDRLGGNTIYF.

The table lists this clonotype with a few counts. The V call is TRBV20-1, the J call TRBJ2-1, with TRBD2 matching 9 bases. The germline V gene encodes CDR1 DFQATT and CDR2 SNEGSKA (reference sequence). The CDR3 sequence is 15 residues long. The ends lost 0 bases at V and 4 bases at J; junction bases unmatched: 4. The CDR3 protein is CSARDRLAGYNEQFF. The CDR3 nucleotides read TGCAGTGCTAGAGATCGGCTAGCGGGGTACAATGAGCAGTTCTTC.

V gene TRBV5-6 combines with J gene TRBJ2-2, with D perhaps TRBD1 (6 bases). The germline V gene encodes CDR1 SGHDT and CDR2 YYEEEE. The ends were cut back, 6 bases at V and 5 bases at J, with 8 bases in the middle. CDR3 size: 12 residues. CDR3 loop: CASNRVTGELFF. The CDR3 DNA reads TGTGCCAGCAACAGGGTTACCGGGGAGCTGTTTTTT.

The chain employs TRBV6-1 and TRBJ2-7, with TRBD2 identical over 7 bases. Per the germline V gene, CDR1 is MNHNS and CDR2 is SASEGT. The CDR3 is made up of 13 amino acids. The ends lost 7 bases at V and 4 bases at J; junction bases unmatched: 7. CDR3 in DNA: TGTGCCAGCACACCCGGGGGGAGGTACGAGCAGTACTTC. Translating gives CASTPGGRYEQYF.

The chain joins TRBV10-3 to TRBJ1-6, with 7 bases aligning to TRBD1. V lost 10 bases and J lost 0; bases outside the gene matches: 6. The CDR3 length is 15 residues. Looked up from germline, CDR1 is ENHRY and CDR2 is SYGVKD. For the CDR3, the DNA is TGTGCCACCAGGGGGACCCGCTCCTATAATTCACCCCTCCACTTT. Residues: CATRGTRSYNSPLHF.

In its sample, this clonotype was seen a few times. The CDR3 nucleotides read TGTGCCAGCAGCTTGCGGACAGGCAACTATGGCTACACCTTC. Amino acid sequence: CASSLRTGNYGYTF. V usage is TRBV7-3 and J usage is TRBJ1-2; 7 bases are a match to TRBD1. The CDR3 runs 14 residues. Trimming at V came to 3 bases and at J to 2 bases, leaving 3 bases not matched to a gene. Per the germline V gene, CDR1 is SGHTA and CDR2 is FQGTGA.

This clonotype appeared many times. The gene calls are TRBV19 and TRBJ2-2, with a possible D match to TRBD2 (5 bases). V was trimmed by 6 bases and J by 4 bases, leaving 15 bases between them. Germline-derived CDR1 and CDR2 are LNHDA and SQIVND (reference sequence). CDR3 length: 15 residues. The CDR3: CASSNGVARTGELFF. In DNA form, the CDR3 reads TGTGCCAGTAGCAATGGGGTAGCGCGCACCGGGGAGCTGTTTTTT.

This clonotype has only a few counts. The V call is TRBV28, the J call TRBJ2-7; the D gene could be TRBD1 or TRBD2 (6 bases each). The germline V gene encodes CDR1 MDHEN and CDR2 SYDVKM. The CDR3 contains 16 residues. The V gene lost 1 base and the J gene lost 2 bases, with 15 bases spanning the gap. CDR3 DNA sequence: TGTGCCAGCAGTTTATTAGAGGGGGGCTACCCCTACGAGCAGTACTTC. Protein product: CASSLLEGGYPYEQYF. The full variable domain, with the rest looked up from reference TRBV28 and TRBJ2-7, is DVKVTQSSRYLVKRTGEKVFLECVQDMDHENMFWYRQDPGLGLRLIYFSYDVKMKEKGDIPEGYSVSREKKERFSLILESASTNQTSMYLCASSLLEGGYPYEQYFGPGTRLTVT.

The gene calls are TRBV21-1 and TRBJ2-1; the DNA was not compared with TRBD1, the D call given in the table. TRBV21-1 is assigned pseudogene status. The CDR3 totals 12 residues. This chain's CDR3 is CARTNRDHEQFF. For the CDR3, the DNA is TGTGCCAGAACTAACAGGGACCATGAGCAGTTCTTC.

This clonotype was observed a handful of times. The chain combines TRBV20-1 with TRBJ2-5; D possibly corresponds to TRBD1 (6 bases). Trimming left V 2 bases short and J 2 bases short, with 12 bases between. The germline V gene encodes CDR1 DFQATT and CDR2 SNEGSKA (reference sequence). CDR3 length equals 14 residues. CDR3 sequence reads: CSARFDRNQETQYF. DNA of the CDR3: TGCAGTGCTAGATTCGACAGGAATCAAGAGACCCAGTACTTC.

This sequence joins TRBV3-1 and TRBJ2-2; TRBD1 agrees at 9 bases. With 3 bases clipped from V and 0 bases from J, the junction kept 2 bases outside the gene matches. This CDR3 spans 16 amino acids. Germline CDR1 reads LGHDT; CDR2 reads YNNKEL (reference sequence). Here the CDR3 DNA reads TGTGCCAGCAGCCAGAGGACAGGGGCGAACACCGGGGAGCTGTTTTTT. Its protein product is CASSQRTGANTGELFF.

The V and J genes are TRBV4-2 and TRBJ1-2, with a possible D match to TRBD1 (5 bases). The CDR3 loop spans 17 amino acids. Trimming took 1 base from V and 3 from J, leaving 18 bases between them. CDR1 is LGHNA, CDR2 YNFKEQ, per germline. Written as DNA, the CDR3 is TGTGCCAGCAGCCAAGCGGGACTGGCCTTAGGGGACTATGGCTACACCTTC. Translated, it gives CASSQAGLALGDYGYTF.

This clonotype was seen more than once but under ten times. The chain joins TRBV27 to TRBJ1-1; the match to TRBD1 covers 7 bases. This CDR3 is 15 amino acids long. Germline assignment: CDR1 MNHEY and CDR2 SMNVEV (reference sequence). After removal of 5 bases from V and 6 bases from J, the junction contained 12 bases not matched to a gene. The CDR3 sequence is CASSPLTGAGPEAFF. In DNA, the CDR3 is TGTGCCAGCAGTCCTCTTACAGGGGCTGGCCCTGAAGCTTTCTTT.

This clonotype was seen only a few times. CDR3 DNA: TGCAGTGCTGTGAAAGAGCGGTTGATCTACGAGCAGTACTTC. Protein: CSAVKERLIYEQYF. The rearrangement uses TRBV20-1 and TRBJ2-7; maybe TRBD2 (5 bases). The CDR3 runs 14 residues. V lost 5 bases and J lost 3, with 17 bases in between. Germline values: CDR1 DFQATT, CDR2 SNEGSKA (reference sequence).

The V call is TRBV21-1, the J call TRBJ2-3. TRBV21-1 is flagged as a pseudogene. The CDR3 is 14 amino acids. CDR3 DNA: TGTGCCAGCAGCAAAGCCGATAGCACAGATACGCAGTATTTT. Encoded protein: CASSKADSTDTQYF.

In this sample, this clonotype turned up many times. The V call is TRBV5-1, the J call TRBJ2-2; a possible D gene is TRBD2 (6 bases). The CDR3 is 16 residues long. With 4 bases removed from V and 1 base from J, the gap between germline ends came to 14 bases. CDR1 and CDR2 (germline): SGHRS, YFSETQ. The CDR3 sequence is CASSQGLKENTGELFF. The CDR3 DNA reads TGCGCCAGCAGCCAGGGACTCAAGGAGAACACCGGGGAGCTGTTTTTT.

The V call is TRBV20-1, the J call TRBJ1-5; D unclear. Per the germline V gene, CDR1 is DFQATT and CDR2 is SNEGSKA (reference sequence). V dropped 6 bases and J dropped 4 bases, with 16 bases sitting between them. This CDR3 contains 14 residues. CDR3 nucleotides: TGCAGTGCCACACAGTGGAAAATTAATCAGCCCCAGCATTTT. Residues: CSATQWKINQPQHF.

This clonotype has only a few counts. The chain couples TRBV20-1 to TRBJ2-2; a weak D match, TRBD2 (6 bases). The CDR3 spans 13 residues. Per the germline V gene, CDR1 is DFQATT and CDR2 is SNEGSKA (reference sequence). Trimming left V 7 bases short and J 7 bases short, with 16 bases between. Here the CDR3 reads CSVQGGILGELFF. CDR3 nucleotides: TGCAGTGTGCAGGGAGGAATCCTCGGGGAGCTGTTTTTT.

This clonotype has more than one count but fewer than ten. The chain is built from TRBV5-1 and TRBJ2-5; TRBD2 matches 7 bases. V was clipped by 3 bases and J by 1 base; unmatched bases: 12. CDR1 is SGHRS and CDR2 is YFSETQ in the germline V gene. The CDR3 length is 17 residues. The CDR3 here is CASSSRRAWGGQETQYF. The CDR3 bases are TGCGCCAGCAGCTCCCGACGGGCCTGGGGGGGCCAAGAGACCCAGTACTTC. Full variable domain (outside the CDR3, taken from reference TRBV5-1 and TRBJ2-5): KAGVTQTPRYLIKTRGQQVTLSCSPISGHRSVSWYQQTPGQGLQFLFEYFSETQRNKGNFPGRFSGRQFSNSRSEMNVSTLELGDSALYLCASSSRRAWGGQETQYFGPGTRLLVL.

In its sample, this clonotype was seen a few times. The chain recombines TRBV4-1 with TRBJ2-3; TRBD2 is a possible D gene (7 bases). V lost 1 base, J lost 8 bases, and 19 bases lay in between. Germline loops: CDR1 MGHRA, CDR2 YSYEKL. This CDR3 has 16 amino acids. CDR3 in DNA: TGCGCCAGCAGCCAAGTTTGGGCCGGGGGGCGAAGTACGCAGTATTTT. Its protein product is CASSQVWAGGRSTQYF.